The 27 T cell receptor beta chains given below trace back to one sample, sequenced in a study of OX40 agonist ivuxolimab in advanced cancers. Profiled with immunoSEQ multiplex PCR; TCRdb holds only in-frame clones, not every one. This sample has about 93,000 clones, with about 91% found just once. Here the sequenced sample was CD4+ or CD8+ T cells sorted from blood, taken in a trial of the OX40 agonist ivuxolimab. These receptors were taken from an adult with an advanced solid tumor such as melanoma, head and neck, liver or kidney cancer.

The rearrangement uses TRBV29-1 and TRBJ1-4, with D possibly TRBD1 on 5 matching bases. Between the trimmed V and J ends, which lost 1 base and 7 bases, there was a span of 13 bases. This CDR3 comprises 14 residues. The germline CDR1 and CDR2 sequences are SQVTM and ANQGSEA. The CDR3 spells CSVEGGEVGEKLFF. The CDR3 nucleotides read TGCAGCGTTGAAGGGGGGGAAGTTGGTGAAAAACTGTTTTTT. Combining the CDR3 with reference TRBV29-1 and TRBJ1-4 gives the whole variable domain SAVISQKPSRDICQRGTSLTIQCQVDSQVTMMFWYRQQPGQSLTLIATANQGSEATYESGFVIDKFPISRPNLTFSTLTVSNMSPEDSSIYLCSVEGGEVGEKLFFGSGTQLSVL.

In its sample, this clone was seen a few times. The chain combines TRBV19 with TRBJ1-2, with D perhaps matching TRBD1 (5 bases). The V end was cut by 7 bases, the J end by 8 bases, with 14 bases between. The CDR3 consists of 12 residues. From germline, CDR1 is LNHDA and CDR2 SQIVND (reference sequence). CDR3 region: CASTTGGRGYTF. The CDR3 DNA reads as TGTGCCAGTACAACCGGGGGAAGAGGCTACACCTTC. The complete variable domain, with remaining parts taken from reference TRBV19 and TRBJ1-2, reads DGGITQSPKYLFRKEGQNVTLSCEQNLNHDAMYWYRQDPGQGLRLIYYSQIVNDFQKGDIAEGYSVSREKKESFPLTVTSAQKNPTAFYLCASTTGGRGYTFGSGTRLTVV.

V is TRBV7-3 and J is TRBJ2-3, with D perhaps matching TRBD1 or TRBD2 (5 bases each). The CDR3 has 14 residues. Germline V gene sequence: CDR1 SGHTA, CDR2 FQGTGA. Trimming took 0 bases from V and 5 from J, leaving 9 bases between them. The DNA of the CDR3 is TGTGCCAGCAGCTTAACTGGGACCGGAGATACGCAGTATTTT. Encoded protein: CASSLTGTGDTQYF.

The V gene is TRBV11-3, the J gene TRBJ1-1, with TRBD1 identical over 8 bases. CDR1 is SGHNT, CDR2 YENEEA, per germline. Unmatched junction bases numbered 12, after V lost 5 bases and J lost 7 bases. The CDR3 has 15 residues. CDR3: CASSPGQGGFGEAFF. For the CDR3, the DNA is TGTGCCAGCAGCCCAGGACAGGGTGGTTTCGGTGAAGCTTTCTTT.

The V gene is TRBV11-3, the J gene TRBJ2-4, with TRBD2 matching over 8 bases. The V and J ends lost 5 bases and 7 bases, in that order; junction bases with no gene match: 7. Germline-derived CDR1 and CDR2 are SGHNT and YENEEA. This CDR3 spans 14 amino acids. CDR3 DNA sequence: TGTGCCAGCAGCCCCGGGGGGGTGGTGAACATTCAGTACTTC. Translation: CASSPGGVVNIQYF.

V and J are TRBV6-1 and TRBJ1-5; a possible D gene is TRBD1 (5 bases). V shed 6 bases and J shed 5 bases, with 11 bases lying between them. Germline CDR1 and CDR2: MNHNS and SASEGT. This CDR3 contains 13 residues. CDR3 loop: CASRSSQDQPQHF. The CDR3 DNA sequence: TGTGCCAGCAGATCTTCACAGGATCAGCCCCAGCATTTT.

The chain is built from TRBV5-1 and TRBJ2-1; 7 nucleotides line up with TRBD2. The CDR3 totals 15 residues. In germline, CDR1 is SGHRS, CDR2 YFSETQ. Trimming took 0 bases from V and 5 from J; bases not matched to a gene: 5. Written as DNA, the CDR3 is TGCGCCAGCAGCTTGGCTCTAGCGGCTAACAATGAGCAGTTCTTC. Translation gives CASSLALAANNEQFF.

The gene calls are TRBV30 and TRBJ2-3; possibly TRBD2 for D (6 bases). Per germline, CDR1 GTSNPN and CDR2 SVGIG (reference sequence). The V gene lost 0 bases and the J gene lost 2 bases, with 12 bases spanning the gap. This CDR3 has 15 residues. The CDR3, as DNA: TGTGCCTGGAGTGTACGCTCGGGGGTCACAGATACGCAGTATTTT. This gives the protein CAWSVRSGVTDTQYF.

The chain uses TRBV18 and TRBJ1-4; 11 bases agree with TRBD1. Trimming cost V 0 bases and J 7 bases; bases outside gene matches: 1. Per the germline V gene, CDR1 is KGHSH and CDR2 is LQKENI. The CDR3 has 15 amino acids. The CDR3 sequence: CASSPPGQGGEKLFF. The CDR3 DNA follows: TGTGCCAGCTCACCACCGGGACAGGGGGGTGAAAAACTGTTTTTT. Combining the CDR3 with reference TRBV18 and TRBJ1-4 gives the whole variable domain NAGVMQNPRHLVRRRGQEARLRCSPMKGHSHVYWYRQLPEEGLKFMVYLQKENIIDESGMPKERFSAEFPKEGPSILRIQQVVRGDSAAYFCASSPPGQGGEKLFFGSGTQLSVL.

This chain joins TRBV4-1 and TRBJ1-4, with D unclear. The CDR3 consists of 15 residues. Trimming cost V 4 bases and J 0 bases, with 9 bases left between them. Germline CDR1 reads MGHRA; CDR2 reads YSYEKL. This CDR3 reads CASSPPWPTNEKLFF. The CDR3 DNA follows: TGCGCCAGCAGCCCTCCCTGGCCAACTAATGAAAAACTGTTTTTT.

This clone was counted once. The gene calls are TRBV11-3 and TRBJ2-5; 7 bases map to TRBD2. Germline V CDR1 and CDR2: SGHNT, YENEEA. CDR3 length equals 16 residues. V lost 1 base to trimming and J lost 2 bases; unmatched junction nucleotides: 7. The CDR3 protein is CASSLAHTSVQETQYF. In DNA, the CDR3 is TGTGCCAGCAGCTTAGCCCACACTAGCGTACAAGAGACCCAGTACTTC.

V gene TRBV6-1 combines with J gene TRBJ1-6; TRBD1 might be the D (5 bases). This CDR3 is 14 amino acids long. Looked up from germline, CDR1 is MNHNS and CDR2 is SASEGT. The germline V and J ends were trimmed by 6 bases and 7 bases, with 13 bases remaining between them. The CDR3 nucleotides read TGTGCCAGCAGCTGGGACTTCCCAAATTCACCCCTCCACTTT. Amino acid sequence: CASSWDFPNSPLHF.

V usage is TRBV30 and J usage is TRBJ1-1; weak D call: TRBD1 (6 bases). CDR1 is GTSNPN, CDR2 SVGIG, per germline (reference sequence). CDR3 length: 13 amino acids. Trimming removed 1 base at V and 11 bases at J, with 17 bases between. DNA for the CDR3: TGTGCCTGGAGTGACTCCCGGGACAAAGGGGCTTTCTTT. Protein sequence: CAWSDSRDKGAFF.

The rearrangement uses TRBV11-3 and TRBJ2-3, with 13 bases aligning to TRBD2. The length of the CDR3 is 18 residues. Germline V gives CDR1 SGHNT, CDR2 YENEEA. Trimming removed 0 bases from V and 1 base from J; junction bases left unmatched: 4. CDR3 protein: CASSLEGTSGARTDTQYF. CDR3 sequence (DNA): TGTGCCAGCAGCTTAGAAGGGACTAGCGGGGCTCGCACAGATACGCAGTATTTT.

The V gene is TRBV7-2, the J gene TRBJ2-7; 8 positions match TRBD2. Per germline, CDR1 SGHTA and CDR2 FQGNSA. Unmatched junction bases numbered 8, after V lost 5 bases and J lost 2 bases. This CDR3 has 15 amino acids. This CDR3 is CASSPSRGATYEQYF. The CDR3 DNA follows: TGTGCCAGCAGCCCCTCGCGGGGGGCAACCTACGAGCAGTACTTC.

V usage is TRBV30 and J usage is TRBJ1-3; no definite D call. Deletions cut 0 bases from V and 4 bases from J, with 4 bases between. This CDR3 spans 12 amino acids. Germline V gives CDR1 GTSNPN, CDR2 SVGIG (reference sequence). The CDR3 spells CAWSVPGNTIYF. The CDR3 DNA reads TGTGCCTGGAGTGTGCCCGGAAACACCATATATTTT.

The sample holds one count of this clone. The genes are TRBV11-3 and TRBJ1-2; 8 bases match TRBD1. J gave up 3 bases and V 3 bases, and 3 bases lay outside the gene matches. Germline V CDR1 and CDR2: SGHNT, YENEEA. The CDR3 consists of 14 residues. The CDR3 DNA sequence: TGTGCCAGCAGCTTTTCGGACAGGGACTATGGCTACACCTTC. As protein: CASSFSDRDYGYTF. The full variable domain, rest sourced from reference TRBV11-3 and TRBJ1-2, is EAGVVQSPRYKIIEKKQPVAFWCNPISGHNTLYWYLQNLGQGPELLIRYENEEAVDDSQLPKDRFSAERLKGVDSTLKIQPAELGDSAVYLCASSFSDRDYGYTFGSGTRLTVV.

V is TRBV6-1 and J is TRBJ2-7; the D gene could be TRBD1 or TRBD2 (5 bases each). The germline gives CDR1 MNHNS, CDR2 SASEGT. The V end lost 2 bases, the J end lost 0 bases, and 11 bases lay between the germline ends. The CDR3 spans 15 residues. The CDR3 sequence: CASSERRGASYEQYF. Written as DNA, the CDR3 is TGTGCCAGCAGTGAAAGAAGGGGAGCCTCCTACGAGCAGTACTTC.

The rearrangement uses TRBV7-2 and TRBJ2-1, with 8 bases identical to TRBD2. Germline CDR1 SGHTA, CDR2 FQGNSA. Germline trimming cut 1 base from V and 7 bases from J; bases unmatched to any gene: 12. The CDR3 totals 17 residues. In nucleotides, the CDR3 is TGTGCCAGCAGCTTAGTCCCAGCGGGGGTTTTGGGGAATGAGCAGTTCTTC. Translating gives CASSLVPAGVLGNEQFF.

J is TRBJ2-5 and V is TRBV30; D gene uncertain. This CDR3 is 10 amino acids long. Trimming removed 2 bases from V and 4 bases from J, with 2 bases in between. CDR1 is GTSNPN and CDR2 is SVGIG in the germline V gene (reference sequence). The CDR3 sequence: CAWSSETQYF. In DNA, the CDR3 is TGTGCCTGGAGTTCAGAGACCCAGTACTTC.

The rearrangement links TRBV6-6 to TRBJ1-6; 8 nucleotides line up with TRBD1. The CDR3 has 15 residues. V shed 0 bases and J 9 bases; nucleotides not matched to a gene: 4. Per germline, CDR1 MNHNY and CDR2 SVGAGI (reference sequence). The CDR3 loop reads CASSYSGTGSSPLHF. CDR3 DNA sequence: TGTGCCAGCAGTTACTCAGGGACAGGTTCTTCACCCCTCCACTTT.

The chain joins TRBV2 to TRBJ2-2; possible D gene TRBD1, 6 bases. Trimming took off 2 bases at V and 0 bases at J, with 7 bases between the two ends. Germline V lookup: CDR1 SNHLY, CDR2 FYNNEI. There are 15 residues in the CDR3. CDR3 sequence (DNA): TGTGCCAGCAGTGAAACAGGGCCGAACACCGGGGAGCTGTTTTTT. Its translation is CASSETGPNTGELFF.

This clone was recorded a few times. The chain is built from TRBV2 and TRBJ1-2; TRBD1 matches 7 bases. V was clipped by 8 bases and J by 8 bases; unmatched bases: 17. The V gene's germline CDR1 is SNHLY and CDR2 FYNNEI. CDR3 length: 15 amino acids. In DNA form, the CDR3 reads TGTGCCAGCCAATACTCCTCCGCAGGACAGGAAGGCTACACCTTC. Protein product: CASQYSSAGQEGYTF.

This sequence joins TRBV2 and TRBJ2-2, with 7 positions matching TRBD1. CDR1 is SNHLY, CDR2 FYNNEI, per germline. V dropped 6 bases and J dropped 4; count of bases not matched to a gene: 8. The CDR3 consists of 15 residues. Written as DNA, the CDR3 is TGTGCCAGCAGGCTCTTGACAGGGCCCACCGGGGAGCTGTTTTTT. This gives the protein CASRLLTGPTGELFF.

The chain carries TRBV9 and TRBJ2-7; TRBD1 agrees at 7 bases. V lost 3 bases to trimming and J lost 3 bases; unmatched junction nucleotides: 6. Looked up from germline, CDR1 is SGDLS and CDR2 is YYNGEE. CDR3 length equals 14 residues. DNA for the CDR3: TGTGCCAGCAGCGCCTCGACAGGGCTCTACGAGCAGTACTTC. This encodes CASSASTGLYEQYF.

The genes are TRBV19 and TRBJ2-3, with 8 bases lining up with TRBD2. This CDR3 is 15 amino acids long. J gave up 5 bases and V 6 bases, and 10 bases lay outside the gene matches. Per germline, CDR1 LNHDA and CDR2 SQIVND (reference sequence). CDR3 sequence reads: CASRWGSGSLDTQYF. CDR3 nucleotides: TGTGCCAGTAGATGGGGAAGCGGGAGTTTAGATACGCAGTATTTT.

The chain has TRBV18 and TRBJ2-3, with 7 nucleotides matching TRBD2. The germline V gene has CDR1 KGHSH and CDR2 LQKENI. V dropped 3 bases and J dropped 0; count of bases not matched to a gene: 12. This CDR3 is 18 amino acids long. This CDR3 is CASSPGRDSGASTDTQYF. The CDR3 DNA sequence: TGTGCCAGCTCACCTGGGCGTGACAGCGGGGCTAGCACAGATACGCAGTATTTT.